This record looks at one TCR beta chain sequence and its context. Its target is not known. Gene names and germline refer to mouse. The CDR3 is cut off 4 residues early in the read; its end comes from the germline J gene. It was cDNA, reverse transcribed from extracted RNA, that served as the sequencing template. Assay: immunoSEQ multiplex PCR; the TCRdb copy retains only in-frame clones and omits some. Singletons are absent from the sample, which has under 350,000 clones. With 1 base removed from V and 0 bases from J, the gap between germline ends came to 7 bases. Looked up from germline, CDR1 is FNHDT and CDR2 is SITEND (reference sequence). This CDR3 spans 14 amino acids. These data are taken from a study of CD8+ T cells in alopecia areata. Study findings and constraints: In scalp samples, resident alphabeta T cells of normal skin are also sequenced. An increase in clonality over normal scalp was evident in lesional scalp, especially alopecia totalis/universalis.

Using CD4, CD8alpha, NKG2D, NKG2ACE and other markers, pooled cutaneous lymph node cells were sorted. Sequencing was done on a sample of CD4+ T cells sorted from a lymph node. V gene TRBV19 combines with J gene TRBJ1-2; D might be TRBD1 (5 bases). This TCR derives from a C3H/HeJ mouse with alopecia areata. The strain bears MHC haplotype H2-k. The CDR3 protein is CASSIPGSNSDYTF. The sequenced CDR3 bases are TGTGCCAGCAGTATACCAGGGTCAAACTCC.